The 3 T cell receptor beta chains below were found in one sample sequenced in a study of identical twins. TCRdb re-derived calls from the 5' RACE reads in MiXCR, one entry per CDR3 protein. The table includes roughly 1.6 million distinct CDR3 sequences, more than 30% detected once. Sequencing was performed on cord blood. All receptors come from a newborn girl in good health.

The genes are TRBV20-1 and TRBJ2-3, with D tentatively TRBD1 or TRBD2 (5 bases each). The CDR3 has 12 residues. CDR1 is DFQATT, CDR2 SNEGSKA, per germline (reference sequence). V was shortened by 3 bases and J by 4 bases, with 8 bases between the two germline ends. The CDR3 is CSASKGPDTQYF. As DNA, the CDR3 is TGCAGTGCTAGTAAGGGACCAGATACGCAGTATTTT.

In regard to this clonotype: Mismatch with germline at one junction end may stem from a read error. This chain links TRBV25-1 with TRBJ1-6, with D perhaps matching TRBD1 (5 bases). This CDR3 contains 14 residues. CDR1 is MGHDK, CDR2 SYGVNS, per germline. The CDR3 here is CASSRGDLLSPLRF. As DNA, the CDR3 is TGTGCCAGCAGTCGGGGGGACCTTCTTTCACCCCTCCGCTTT.

This rearrangement joins TRBV21-1 to TRBJ2-7; the table's D call, TRBD1, was not checked against the DNA. TRBV21-1 is assigned pseudogene status. This CDR3 is 14 amino acids long. The CDR3 here is CASGARGFAYEQYF. Here the CDR3 DNA reads TGTGCCAGCGGCGCGCGGGGGTTCGCCTACGAGCAGTACTTC.